A selection of T cell receptor beta chains follows, all from one sample in a study of cytomegalovirus exposure and HLA in healthy donors. Repertoires were generated with immunoSEQ multiplex PCR, while TCRdb's copy carries only in-frame clones and drops some. The data contain some 170,000 clones, 80% of them seen just once; the ten biggest clones take up around a tenth. Sequencing was carried out using PBMCs. The receptors come from a man aged 18 to 30 in good health and CMV-seropositive. Each CDR3 is given with its conserved first and last residue. D genes are given only for firm matches. Clone size, where shown, is once, few, many, or a class for clones that have expanded.

D gene	J gene	clone size	V gene	CDR3 DNA	CDR3 protein
.	TRBJ1-3	.	TRBV5-4	TGTGCCAGCAGCTTGGCCGGTCCGGGTTCGAGCTCTGGAAACACCATATATTTT	CASSLAGPGSSSGNTIYF
.	TRBJ2-1	.	TRBV19	TGTGCCAGTAGTATTGGTGGGGCCCGAAACAATGAGCAGTTCTTC	CASSIGGARNNEQFF
TRBD1	TRBJ1-5	few	TRBV7-9	TGTGCCAGCAGCTTAGCGGGGACAGGGGGCTATAATCAGCCCCAGCATTTT	CASSLAGTGGYNQPQHF
TRBD1	TRBJ2-5	.	TRBV7-6	TGTGCCAGCAGCTTAGTAGGACAGGGTGCCCGGCGAGAGACCCAGTACTTC	CASSLVGQGARRETQYF
TRBD2	TRBJ2-2	.	TRBV19	TGTGCCAGTAGTCTGACTAGCGGGATTTGGACCGGGGAGCTGTTTTTT	CASSLTSGIWTGELFF
.	TRBJ2-1	.	TRBV5-1	TGCGCCAGCAGCTTGGAGGGGGACAATGAGCAGTTCTTC	CASSLEGDNEQFF
.	TRBJ2-7	once	TRBV7-3	TGTGCCAGCAGCCCCCAGAGACTAGACGAGCAGTACTTC	CASSPQRLDEQYF
TRBD1	TRBJ1-1	.	TRBV2	TGTGCCAGCAGTCGGGACAGGAACACTGAAGCTTTCTTT	CASSRDRNTEAFF
TRBD2	TRBJ2-1	few	TRBV11-3	TGTGCCAGCAGCCCGCGGGGAGCGGGAGAAATTGAGCAGTTCTTC	CASSPRGAGEIEQFF
TRBD1	TRBJ1-6	.	TRBV7-4	TGTGCCAGCAGCTTATGGCGACAGGGGGCCTCCTATAATTCACCCCTCCACTTT	CASSLWRQGASYNSPLHF
TRBD2	TRBJ2-1	.	TRBV14	TGTGCCAGCAGCCAAGATAGGAACGGGGGGGCCCACAATGAGCAGTTCTTC	CASSQDRNGGAHNEQFF
TRBD2	TRBJ2-1	.	TRBV27	TGTGCCAGCAGTCCCCTGTGGGTCAGCGGGATTAACAATGAGCAGTTCTTC	CASSPLWVSGINNEQFF
.	TRBJ2-7	.	TRBV29-1	TGCAGCGTAGGAACGACAGGCCTCTCCTACGAGCAGTACTTC	CSVGTTGLSYEQYF
TRBD1	TRBJ1-1	.	TRBV27	TGTGCCAGCAGTTTTACATCCTTGGACAGGGTGGTGGCTTTCTTT	CASSFTSLDRVVAFF
TRBD1	TRBJ1-1	.	TRBV4-1	TGCGCCAGCAGCCAAGATAGAGGGGGCGCCTTCACTGAAGCTTTCTTT	CASSQDRGGAFTEAFF
.	TRBJ1-4	.	TRBV5-1	TGCGCCAGCAGCTTGGCCGGTGACCGAGGGAGTGAAAAACTGTTTTTT	CASSLAGDRGSEKLFF
TRBD2	TRBJ2-7	.	TRBV11-2	TGTGCCAGCAGCTCGGGACTAGGTGCCAACTACGAGCAGTACTTC	CASSSGLGANYEQYF
TRBD2	TRBJ2-1	.	TRBV30	TGTGCCTGGAACCGGGGACTAGCGGGGTTTGCACCCTACAATGAGCAGTTCTTC	CAWNRGLAGFAPYNEQFF
.	TRBJ2-7	.	TRBV19	TGTGCCAGGAAGGACAGCGGGGCCTACGAGCAGTACTTC	CARKDSGAYEQYF
.	TRBJ2-3	once	TRBV10-1	TGCGCCAGCAGCGGGATTAGCACAGATACGCAGTATTTT	CASSGISTDTQYF
.	TRBJ1-5	.	TRBV6-5	TGTGCCAGCAGTTCTTCAGGGTTGCAGCCCCAGCATTTT	CASSSSGLQPQHF
.	TRBJ1-6	.	TRBV6-5	TGTGCCAGCAGTTATATGCCGGGGAATTCACCCCTCCACTTT	CASSYMPGNSPLHF
TRBD1	TRBJ2-5	.	TRBV6-5	TGTGCCAGCAGTCGGGACAGGGGAGAGACCCAGTACTTC	CASSRDRGETQYF
.	TRBJ2-1	.	TRBV29-1	TGCAGCGTTGATGGCATCCCCTCCTACAATGAGCAGTTCTTC	CSVDGIPSYNEQFF
TRBD1	TRBJ2-1	.	TRBV27	TGTGCCAGCAGCAGGGGGAGCTCCTACAATGAGCAGTTCTTC	CASSRGSSYNEQFF
TRBD2	TRBJ2-7	.	TRBV10-3	TGTGCCATCAGAAGGAGCGGGACCAGCTCCTACGAGCAGTACTTC	CAIRRSGTSSYEQYF
TRBD2	TRBJ2-7	once	TRBV4-2	TGTGCCAGCAGCCAAGGTAGCGGGAGAGGTCACGAGCAGTACTTC	CASSQGSGRGHEQYF
TRBD2	TRBJ2-3	.	TRBV5-1	TGCGCCAGCAGCTTGGAGATAGCGGGAGGGTCAGATACGCAGTATTTT	CASSLEIAGGSDTQYF
.	TRBJ1-2	.	TRBV7-2	TGTGCCAGCAGCTTATTTCGTGGCTACACCTTC	CASSLFRGYTF
TRBD2	TRBJ2-5	.	TRBV2	TGTGCCAGCTATTTAATCTCGGGACTAGCGGTACAAGAGACCCAGTACTTC	CASYLISGLAVQETQYF
TRBD2	TRBJ2-7	.	TRBV5-1	TGCGCCAGCAGTTCAAGCGGGAGGGACTACTACGAGCAGTACTTC	CASSSSGRDYYEQYF
.	TRBJ1-1	.	TRBV7-2	TGTGCCAGCAGCCCCCATGCCCGGGGAACTGAAGCTTTCTTT	CASSPHARGTEAFF
.	TRBJ1-6	few	TRBV9	TGTGCCAGCAGCGTATCCACGGACATAAAGTCACCCCTCCACTTT	CASSVSTDIKSPLHF
TRBD2	TRBJ2-2	once	TRBV4-2	TGTGCCAGCAGCCAAGATGAAGCGGGAGGGGCCTTAAACACCGGGGAGCTGTTTTTT	CASSQDEAGGALNTGELFF
.	TRBJ2-7	.	TRBV5-4	TGTGCCAGCAGCGTGGCTCAGGACGAGCAGTACTTC	CASSVAQDEQYF
.	TRBJ2-7	few	TRBV11-3	TGTGCCAGCAGTCCGGGGGAATGGGACGAGCAGTACTTC	CASSPGEWDEQYF
.	TRBJ1-1	once	TRBV12-5	TGTGCTAGTGGTTTGGTACCCGGTGCAGGAGCTTTCTTT	CASGLVPGAGAFF